The entry below describes one T cell receptor (beta chain). Antigen: not known. Trimming cost V 2 bases and J 3 bases, with 10 bases left between them. The CDR3 contains 14 residues. Germline CDR1 SGHTA, CDR2 FQGNSA. Isolation of CD4+ naive, central memory, regulatory and stem cell-like memory cells was achieved by sorting via CD45RO/CCR7/CD25/CD127/CD95/CD27. The data were taken from a study of beta chain features in type 1 diabetes. Of the isolated RNA, all was reverse transcribed, and so the sequenced material was expressed TCRB transcripts. The method was immunoSEQ multiplex PCR; TCRdb's version includes in-frame clones alone and lacks a portion of them. The top ten hold approximately 0.54% of the sample, which has about 180,000 clones, 6.5% to 8.5% seen once. Study-wide results and limits: The study notes PCR might favor shorter templates equally in patients and controls. Relative to healthy donors, patients appeared to have naive, central memory and Treg TCRB repertoires that were more similar. Among patients with Type 1 diabetes, TCRB CDR3s were moderately but significantly shorter in every one of the four CD4+ subsets.

The clonotype was recovered from a man younger than 30 with type 1 diabetes. V and J are TRBV7-2 and TRBJ1-2; possibly TRBD1 for D (6 bases). Sequencing was carried out using central memory CD4+ T cells from blood. The CDR3 sequence: CASSLQGRDYGYTF. The CDR3 DNA is TGTGCCAGCAGCTTACAGGGGCGAGACTATGGCTACACCTTC.